Detailed here is one TCR beta chain. This entry belongs to a study of coeliac disease. Only in-frame clones appear in the TCRdb table, and some are missing; sequencing was by immunoSEQ multiplex PCR. The sample shows about 4,000 clones, approximately 63% of them seen only once. The CDR3 totals 13 residues. Trimming took off 3 bases at V and 2 bases at J, with 8 bases between the two ends. Per the germline V gene, CDR1 is SGHRS and CDR2 is YFSETQ. This sequence originates from a man between 65 and 79 years old without celiac disease. The specimen was lymphocytes from the gut lamina propria. The V call is TRBV5-1, the J call TRBJ2-5; D is uncertain. CDR3 in DNA: TGCGCCAGCAGCTCTGCCAGACAAGAGACCCAGTACTTC. Its protein product is CASSSARQETQYF.